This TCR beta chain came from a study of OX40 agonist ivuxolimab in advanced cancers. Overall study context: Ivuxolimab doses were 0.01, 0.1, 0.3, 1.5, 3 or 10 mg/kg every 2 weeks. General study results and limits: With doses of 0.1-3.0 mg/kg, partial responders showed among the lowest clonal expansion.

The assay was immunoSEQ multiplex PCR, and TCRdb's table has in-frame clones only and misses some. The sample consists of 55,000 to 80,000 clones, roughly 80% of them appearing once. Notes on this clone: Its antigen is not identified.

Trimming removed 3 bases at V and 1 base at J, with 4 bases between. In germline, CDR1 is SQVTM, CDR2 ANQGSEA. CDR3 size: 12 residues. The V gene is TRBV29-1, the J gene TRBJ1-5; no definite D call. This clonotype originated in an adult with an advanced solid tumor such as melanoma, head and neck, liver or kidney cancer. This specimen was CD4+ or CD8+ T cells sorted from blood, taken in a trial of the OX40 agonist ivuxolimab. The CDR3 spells CSVEDSNQPQHF. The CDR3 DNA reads TGCAGCGTTGAGGACAGCAATCAGCCCCAGCATTTT. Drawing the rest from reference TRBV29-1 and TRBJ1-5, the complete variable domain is SAVISQKPSRDICQRGTSLTIQCQVDSQVTMMFWYRQQPGQSLTLIATANQGSEATYESGFVIDKFPISRPNLTFSTLTVSNMSPEDSSIYLCSVEDSNQPQHFGDGTRLSIL.